This T cell receptor beta chain was documented in a study of radiotherapy plus CTLA-4 blockade in lung cancer. Study-wide background: Under 20% of enrolled patients responded objectively, and around 30% had disease control.

The assay was immunoSEQ multiplex PCR, and TCRdb's table has in-frame clones only and misses some. The sample lists roughly 55,000 clones, around three quarters occurring once. Participants had chemo-refractory metastatic non-small-cell lung cancer and were treated with focal radiation plus ipilimumab CTLA-4 blockade. About this clone itself: What it binds is unknown. Other DNA sequences within the sample encode an identical CDR3.

The study's findings and limits: There was expansion of tumor-derived TCR clones in blood after radiotherapy plus ipilimumab. It was early blood T cell clone dynamics, with interferon-beta, that reportedly best predicted response.

This sample comprised peripheral blood, obtained from a patient treated with radiotherapy plus ipilimumab. The sequence derives from a human donor with non-small cell lung cancer whose response to radiotherapy plus ipilimumab could not be evaluated.

CDR3 DNA sequence: TGTGCCAGCCGACCACGGACATTAGAGACCCAGTACTTC. Its protein product is CASRPRTLETQYF. J is TRBJ2-5 and V is TRBV2; TRBD1 is a possible D gene (5 bases). This CDR3 has 13 residues. Germline CDR1 and CDR2: SNHLY and FYNNEI. Trimming removed 8 bases at V and 4 bases at J, with 14 bases between.